This is a list of T cell receptor beta chains from one sample in a study of early T cells in non-severe SARS-CoV-2 infection. TCRdb re-called the 5' RACE reads through MiXCR, storing one row per CDR3 protein. The sample includes around 76,000 distinct CDR3 sequences, roughly an eighth of them seen just once. Sequencing was done on a sample of whole blood. These receptors all come from an adult who was a healthcare worker with PCR-confirmed SARS-CoV-2 infection or an uninfected control (not recorded which). CDR3s include the opening cysteine and the closing phenylalanine or tryptophan. A D gene is named only where the DNA matches it firmly. The size of a clone is reported for some rows only, either as once, few or many, or as a class for expanded clones.

j_call | v_call | clone_size | d_call | cdr3_aa | cdr3_nt
TRBJ2-3 | TRBV5-4 | many | TRBD2 | CASSLAGAGDTQYF | TGTGCCAGCAGCTTAGCGGGAGCGGGAGATACGCAGTATTTT
TRBJ1-1 | TRBV7-2 | NA | TRBD1 | CASSQDRGRTEAFF | TGTGCCAGCAGCCAGGACAGGGGGCGGACTGAAGCTTTCTTT
TRBJ1-4 | TRBV28 | many | NA | CASMGFEKLFF | TGTGCCAGCATGGGGTTTGAAAAACTGTTTTTT
TRBJ1-4 | TRBV4-2 | few | NA | CASSQDGMELFF | TGTGCCAGCAGCCAAGACGGGATGGAACTGTTTTTT
TRBJ2-5 | TRBV7-2 | NA | TRBD1 | CASSSSGTGEETQYF | TGTGCCAGCAGCTCGTCCGGGACAGGGGAAGAGACCCAGTACTTC
TRBJ1-2 | TRBV15 | few | NA | CATSRDGGGYTF | TGTGCCACCAGCAGAGACGGGGGTGGCTACACCTTC
TRBJ1-1 | TRBV20-1 | few | TRBD1 | CSASRTGGGTAFF | TGCAGTGCTAGCCGAACAGGGGGCGGTACGGCTTTCTTT
TRBJ1-4 | TRBV5-1 | few | NA | CASSLDRGRGEKLFF | TGCGCCAGCAGCTTGGACCGGGGGCGCGGTGAAAAACTGTTTTTT
TRBJ2-3 | TRBV5-1 | NA | TRBD1 | CASSSGQGGTDTQYF | TGCGCCAGCAGCTCCGGACAGGGAGGCACAGATACGCAGTATTTT
TRBJ2-7 | TRBV13 | many | TRBD2 | CASSFPGTSDEQYF | TGTGCCAGCAGCTTCCCCGGGACTAGCGACGAGCAGTACTTC
TRBJ2-1 | TRBV12-3/TRBV12-4 | many | NA | CASSFEWLPDEQFF | TGTGCCAGCAGTTTCGAGTGGCTTCCCGATGAGCAGTTCTTC
TRBJ1-3 | TRBV2 | NA | NA | CASNQDVGNTIYF | TGTGCCAGCAATCAGGACGTCGGAAACACCATATATTTT
TRBJ2-3 | TRBV6-5 | NA | TRBD2 | CASSYGGLAGAADTQYF | TGTGCCAGCAGTTACGGGGGGCTAGCGGGAGCGGCGGATACGCAGTATTTT
TRBJ1-1 | TRBV24-1 | many | NA | CATSDYSEAFF | TGTGCCACCAGTGACTACTCCGAAGCTTTCTTT
TRBJ2-3 | TRBV30 | medium-sized | TRBD2 | CACRGVAGGDTQYF | TGTGCCTGCCGCGGGGTAGCGGGAGGAGATACGCAGTATTTT
TRBJ2-1 | TRBV3-1 | many | TRBD2 | CASSQGSGRAQFF | TGTGCCAGCAGCCAAGGTAGCGGGAGGGCCCAGTTCTTC
TRBJ2-3 | TRBV12-3/TRBV12-4 | many | NA | CASSFAGWGDTQYF | TGTGCCAGCAGTTTTGCCGGTTGGGGGGATACGCAGTATTTT
TRBJ1-2 | TRBV11-2 | many | NA | CASSLGARQYGYTF | TGTGCCAGCAGCTTAGGGGCAAGACAGTATGGCTACACCTTC
TRBJ2-2 | TRBV7-6 | few | NA | CASSLYLVGPGELFF | TGTGCCAGCAGCTTATACTTAGTAGGGCCCGGGGAGCTGTTTTTT
TRBJ1-3 | TRBV9 | few | NA | CASSVDGSSGNTIYF | TGTGCCAGCAGCGTCGACGGAAGCTCTGGAAACACCATATATTTT
TRBJ2-3 | TRBV29-1 | few | NA | CSVDGQGGTDTQYF | TGCAGCGTTGATGGCCAGGGAGGCACAGATACGCAGTATTTT
TRBJ2-3 | TRBV28 | few | NA | CASSFAGDTQYF | TGTGCCAGCAGTTTCGCTGGAGATACGCAGTATTTT
TRBJ2-3 | TRBV27 | few | NA | CASSLRDVTNTQYF | TGTGCCAGCAGTTTAAGGGACGTCACAAATACGCAGTATTTT
TRBJ2-3 | TRBV2 | few | TRBD2 | CASSDAGGKSTDTQYF | TGTGCCAGCAGTGACGCCGGGGGGAAGAGCACAGATACGCAGTATTTT
TRBJ2-5 | TRBV20-1 | many | TRBD2 | CSAWGLAGVGQETQYF | TGCAGTGCTTGGGGACTAGCGGGAGTCGGGCAAGAGACCCAGTACTTC
TRBJ2-5 | TRBV7-9 | NA | NA | CASTLRDGQETQYF | TGTGCCAGCACCTTACGGGACGGTCAAGAGACCCAGTACTTC
TRBJ2-3 | TRBV20-1 | many | NA | CSARGGQKSTDTQYF | TGCAGTGCTAGGGGAGGACAGAAGAGCACAGATACGCAGTATTTT
TRBJ1-4 | TRBV7-8 | many | TRBD1 | CASSLERTGYSPSEKLFF | TGTGCCAGCAGCTTAGAGCGGACAGGGTATTCGCCAAGTGAAAAACTGTTTTTT
TRBJ1-1 | TRBV7-9 | few | TRBD1 | CASSRQGADTEAFF | TGTGCCAGCAGCCGACAGGGGGCGGACACTGAAGCTTTCTTT
TRBJ2-1 | TRBV18 | many | TRBD2 | CASSPTTGGPNEQFF | TGTGCCAGCTCACCAACAACGGGAGGGCCGAATGAGCAGTTCTTC
TRBJ1-1 | TRBV20-1 | few | TRBD1 | CSAGTGIGTEAFF | TGCAGTGCCGGGACAGGGATAGGCACTGAAGCTTTCTTT
TRBJ1-6 | TRBV6-5 | many | TRBD1 | CASSYPHRQGTSPLHF | TGTGCCAGCAGTTACCCCCATCGACAGGGCACTTCACCCCTCCACTTT
TRBJ2-3 | TRBV7-8 | few | TRBD2 | CASSLEGSGRIDTQYF | TGTGCCAGCAGCTTGGAGGGTAGCGGGAGGATAGATACGCAGTATTTT
TRBJ1-6 | TRBV30 | NA | TRBD1 | CAWSPGQPNSPLHF | TGTGCCTGGAGCCCGGGACAGCCTAATTCACCCCTCCACTTT
TRBJ1-5 | TRBV30 | few | NA | CAWSGGRIQPQHF | TGTGCCTGGAGCGGGGGGCGGATTCAGCCCCAGCATTTT
TRBJ1-2 | TRBV18 | many | TRBD1 | CASSLQRDSRLNYGYTF | TGTGCCAGCTCACTCCAAAGGGACAGCAGATTAAACTATGGCTACACCTTC
TRBJ2-2 | TRBV5-5 | NA | TRBD2 | CASSQTSGRNTGELFF | TGTGCCAGCAGCCAAACTAGCGGACGGAACACCGGGGAGCTGTTTTTT
TRBJ2-5 | TRBV11-2 | many | NA | CASSLARKETQYF | TGTGCCAGCAGCTTAGCCCGCAAAGAGACCCAGTACTTC
TRBJ2-7 | TRBV11-2 | few | NA | CASSLESFYEQYF | TGTGCCAGCAGCTTAGAAAGTTTCTACGAGCAGTACTTC
TRBJ1-2 | TRBV28 | few | TRBD1 | CASTVGTGYESNYGYTF | TGTGCCAGCACCGTAGGGACAGGGTATGAATCGAACTATGGCTACACCTTC
TRBJ1-1 | TRBV2 | NA | NA | CASSERLATEAFF | TGTGCCAGCAGTGAACGGCTTGCCACTGAAGCTTTCTTT
TRBJ1-5 | TRBV6-1 | few | NA | CAHAAQANQPQHF | TGTGCCCACGCGGCCCAGGCCAATCAGCCCCAGCATTTT